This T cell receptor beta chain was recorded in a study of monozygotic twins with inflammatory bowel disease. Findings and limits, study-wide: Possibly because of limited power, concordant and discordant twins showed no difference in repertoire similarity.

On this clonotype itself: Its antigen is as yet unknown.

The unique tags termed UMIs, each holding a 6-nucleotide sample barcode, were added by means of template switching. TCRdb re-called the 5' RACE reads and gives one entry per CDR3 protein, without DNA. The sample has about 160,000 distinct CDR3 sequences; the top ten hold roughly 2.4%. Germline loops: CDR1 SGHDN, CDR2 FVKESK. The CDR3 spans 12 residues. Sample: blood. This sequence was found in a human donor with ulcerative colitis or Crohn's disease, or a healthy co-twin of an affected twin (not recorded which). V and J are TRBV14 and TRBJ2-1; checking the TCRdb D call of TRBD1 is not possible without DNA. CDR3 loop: CASSQAGGIQFF.